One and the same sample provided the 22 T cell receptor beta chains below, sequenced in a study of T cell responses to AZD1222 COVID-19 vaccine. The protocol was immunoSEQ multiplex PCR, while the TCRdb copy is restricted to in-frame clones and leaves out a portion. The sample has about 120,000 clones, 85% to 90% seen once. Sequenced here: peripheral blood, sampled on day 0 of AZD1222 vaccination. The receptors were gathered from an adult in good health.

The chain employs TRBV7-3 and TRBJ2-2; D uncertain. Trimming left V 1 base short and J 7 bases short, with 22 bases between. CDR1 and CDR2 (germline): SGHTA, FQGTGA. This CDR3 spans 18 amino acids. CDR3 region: CASSLNQRRVLVYGELFF. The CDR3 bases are TGTGCCAGCAGCTTAAACCAAAGACGGGTTTTAGTATACGGGGAGCTGTTTTTT.

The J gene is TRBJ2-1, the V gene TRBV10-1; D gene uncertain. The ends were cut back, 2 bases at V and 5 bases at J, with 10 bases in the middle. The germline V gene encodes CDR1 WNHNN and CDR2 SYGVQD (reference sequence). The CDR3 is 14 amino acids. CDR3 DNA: TGCGCCAGCAGTGAGCAGGTTTCAGACAATGAGCAGTTCTTC. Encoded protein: CASSEQVSDNEQFF.

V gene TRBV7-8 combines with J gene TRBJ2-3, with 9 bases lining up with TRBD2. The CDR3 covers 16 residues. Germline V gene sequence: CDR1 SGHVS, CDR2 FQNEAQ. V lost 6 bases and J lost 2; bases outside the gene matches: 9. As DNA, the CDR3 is TGTGCCAGCAGTTTTTCGAGCGGGGGGCCCACAGATACGCAGTATTTT. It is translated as CASSFSSGGPTDTQYF. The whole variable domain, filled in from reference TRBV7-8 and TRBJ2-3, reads GAGVSQSPRYKVAKRGQDVALRCDPISGHVSLFWYQQALGQGPEFLTYFQNEAQLDKSGLPSDRFFAERPEGSVSTLKIQRTQQEDSAVYLCASSFSSGGPTDTQYFGPGTRLTVL.

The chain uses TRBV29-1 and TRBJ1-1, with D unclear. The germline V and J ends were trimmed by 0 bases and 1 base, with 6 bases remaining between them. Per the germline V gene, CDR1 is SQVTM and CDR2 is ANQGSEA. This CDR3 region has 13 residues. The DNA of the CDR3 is TGCAGCGTTGAAGAGAGGCCGAACACTGAAGCTTTCTTT. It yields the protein CSVEERPNTEAFF.

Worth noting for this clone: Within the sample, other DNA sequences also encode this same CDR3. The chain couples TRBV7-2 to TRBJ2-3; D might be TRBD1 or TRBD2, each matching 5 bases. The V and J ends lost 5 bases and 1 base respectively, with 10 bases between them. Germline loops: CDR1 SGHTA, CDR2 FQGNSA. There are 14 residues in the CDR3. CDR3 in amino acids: CASSLMGGTDTQYF. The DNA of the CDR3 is TGTGCCAGCAGCCTAATGGGGGGCACAGATACGCAGTATTTT.

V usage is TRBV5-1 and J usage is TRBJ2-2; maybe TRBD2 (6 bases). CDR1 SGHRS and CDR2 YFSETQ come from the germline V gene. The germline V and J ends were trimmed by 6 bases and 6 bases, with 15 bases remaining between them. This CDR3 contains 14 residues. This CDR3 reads CASTPGLHPGELFF. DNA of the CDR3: TGCGCCAGCACCCCCGGACTACACCCCGGGGAGCTGTTTTTT. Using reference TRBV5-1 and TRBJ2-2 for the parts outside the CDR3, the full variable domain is KAGVTQTPRYLIKTRGQQVTLSCSPISGHRSVSWYQQTPGQGLQFLFEYFSETQRNKGNFPGRFSGRQFSNSRSEMNVSTLELGDSALYLCASTPGLHPGELFFGEGSRLTVL.

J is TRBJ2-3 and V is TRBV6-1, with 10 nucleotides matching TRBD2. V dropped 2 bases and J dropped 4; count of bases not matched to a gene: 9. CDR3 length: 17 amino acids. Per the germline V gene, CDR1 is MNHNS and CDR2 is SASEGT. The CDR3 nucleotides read TGTGCCAGCAGTGAATACGGAGCGGGGGGGCTCGCAGATACGCAGTATTTT. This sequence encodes CASSEYGAGGLADTQYF.

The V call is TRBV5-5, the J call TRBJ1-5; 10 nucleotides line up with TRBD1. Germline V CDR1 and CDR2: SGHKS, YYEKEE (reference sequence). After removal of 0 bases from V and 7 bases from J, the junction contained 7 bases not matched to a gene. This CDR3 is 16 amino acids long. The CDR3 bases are TGTGCCAGCAGCTTGGGGGACAGGGGAGTAGGGCAGCCCCAGCATTTT. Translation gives CASSLGDRGVGQPQHF.

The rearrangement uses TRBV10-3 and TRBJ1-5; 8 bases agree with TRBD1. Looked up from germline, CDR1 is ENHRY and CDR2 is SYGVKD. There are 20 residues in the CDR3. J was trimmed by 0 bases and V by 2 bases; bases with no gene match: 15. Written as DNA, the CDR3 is TGTGCCATCAGTGAGCCCGGGCTGGGGACAGGAGGGCATAGCAATCAGCCCCAGCATTTT. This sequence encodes CAISEPGLGTGGHSNQPQHF.

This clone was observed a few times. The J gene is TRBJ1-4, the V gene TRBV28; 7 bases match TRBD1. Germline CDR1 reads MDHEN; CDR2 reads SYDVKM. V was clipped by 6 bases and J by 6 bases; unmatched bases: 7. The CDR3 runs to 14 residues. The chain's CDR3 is CASSLTGSYEKLFF. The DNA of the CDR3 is TGTGCCAGCAGCTTGACAGGGAGTTATGAAAAACTGTTTTTT.

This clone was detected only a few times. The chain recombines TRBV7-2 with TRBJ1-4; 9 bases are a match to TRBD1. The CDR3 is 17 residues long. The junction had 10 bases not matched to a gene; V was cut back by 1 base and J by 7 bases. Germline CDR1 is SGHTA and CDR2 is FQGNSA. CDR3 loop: CASSLGYRGRYSEKLFF. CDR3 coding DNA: TGTGCCAGCAGCTTAGGATACAGGGGGCGCTATAGTGAAAAACTGTTTTTT.

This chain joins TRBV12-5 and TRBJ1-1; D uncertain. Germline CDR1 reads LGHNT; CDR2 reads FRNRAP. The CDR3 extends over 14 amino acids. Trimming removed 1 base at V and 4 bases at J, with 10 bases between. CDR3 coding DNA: TGTGCTAGTGGTTTGGAAGCAGGTCCCACTGAAGCTTTCTTT. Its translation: CASGLEAGPTEAFF.

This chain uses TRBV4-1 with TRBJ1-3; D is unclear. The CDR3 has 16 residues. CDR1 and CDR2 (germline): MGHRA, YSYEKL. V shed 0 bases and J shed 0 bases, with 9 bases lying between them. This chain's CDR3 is CASSQDGLNSGNTIYF. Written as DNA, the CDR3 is TGCGCCAGCAGCCAAGATGGGCTGAACTCTGGAAACACCATATATTTT.

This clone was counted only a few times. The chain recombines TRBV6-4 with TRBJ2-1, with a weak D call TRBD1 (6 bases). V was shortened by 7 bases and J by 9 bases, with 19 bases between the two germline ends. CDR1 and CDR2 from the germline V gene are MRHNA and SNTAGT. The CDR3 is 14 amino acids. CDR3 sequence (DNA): TGTGCCAGCAAGAGGGGGTCGGGTCCCGGTGAGCAGTTCTTC. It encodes CASKRGSGPGEQFF.

For the CDR3, the DNA is TGTGCCAGCAGCCTCCTTGGGGGGGAGGGAGGAAATACGCAGTATTTT. Its translation: CASSLLGGEGGNTQYF. V and J are TRBV9 and TRBJ2-3, with 7 bases that match TRBD2. V gave up 4 bases and J gave up 7 bases; unmatched junction bases: 15. The CDR3 contains 16 residues. The germline V gene has CDR1 SGDLS and CDR2 YYNGEE.

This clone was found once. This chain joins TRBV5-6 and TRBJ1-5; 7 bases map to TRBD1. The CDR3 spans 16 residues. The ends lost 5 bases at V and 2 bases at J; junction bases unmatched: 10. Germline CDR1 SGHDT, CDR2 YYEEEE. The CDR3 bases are TGTGCCAGCAGTTCCAGGGGGAAACGGCGCAATCAGCCCCAGCATTTT. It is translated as CASSSRGKRRNQPQHF.

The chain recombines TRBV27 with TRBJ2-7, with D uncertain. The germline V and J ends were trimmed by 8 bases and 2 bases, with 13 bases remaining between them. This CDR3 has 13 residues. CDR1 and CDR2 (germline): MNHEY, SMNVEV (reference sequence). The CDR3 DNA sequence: TGTGCCAGCCTCAAGACGGGTACCTACGAGCAGTACTTC. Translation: CASLKTGTYEQYF.

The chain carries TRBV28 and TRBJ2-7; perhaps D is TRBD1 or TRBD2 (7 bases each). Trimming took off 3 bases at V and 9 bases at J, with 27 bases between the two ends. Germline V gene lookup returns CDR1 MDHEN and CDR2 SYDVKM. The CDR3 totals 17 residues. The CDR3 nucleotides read TGTGCCAGCAGTTTCATAGTGGGAGGGGGCCTCCTACGAGGGCAGTACTTC. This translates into CASSFIVGGGLLRGQYF. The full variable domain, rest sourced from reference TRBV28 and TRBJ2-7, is DVKVTQSSRYLVKRTGEKVFLECVQDMDHENMFWYRQDPGLGLRLIYFSYDVKMKEKGDIPEGYSVSREKKERFSLILESASTNQTSMYLCASSFIVGGGLLRGQYFGPGTRLTVT.

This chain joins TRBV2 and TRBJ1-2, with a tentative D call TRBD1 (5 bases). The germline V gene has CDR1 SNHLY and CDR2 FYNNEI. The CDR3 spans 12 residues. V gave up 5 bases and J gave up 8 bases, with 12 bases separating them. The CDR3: CASSLQVLGYTF. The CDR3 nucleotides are TGTGCCAGCAGTCTACAGGTACTAGGCTACACCTTC.

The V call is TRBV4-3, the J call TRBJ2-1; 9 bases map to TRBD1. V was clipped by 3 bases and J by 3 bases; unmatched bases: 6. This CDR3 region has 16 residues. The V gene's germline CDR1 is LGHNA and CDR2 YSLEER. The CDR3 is CASSQGTGGGYNEQFF. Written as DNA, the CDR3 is TGCGCCAGCAGCCAGGGAACAGGGGGCGGCTACAATGAGCAGTTCTTC.

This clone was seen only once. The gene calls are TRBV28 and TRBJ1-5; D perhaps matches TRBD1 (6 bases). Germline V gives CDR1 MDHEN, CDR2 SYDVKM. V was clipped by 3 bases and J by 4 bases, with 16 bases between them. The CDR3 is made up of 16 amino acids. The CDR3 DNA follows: TGTGCCAGCAGTTTCCCCGGAGGGCAGGGGAATCAGCCCCAGCATTTT. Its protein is CASSFPGGQGNQPQHF.

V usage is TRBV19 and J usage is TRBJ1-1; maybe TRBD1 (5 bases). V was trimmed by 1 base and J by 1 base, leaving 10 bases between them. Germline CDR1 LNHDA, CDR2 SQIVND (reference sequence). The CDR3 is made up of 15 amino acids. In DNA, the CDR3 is TGTGCCAGTAGTATAGGACAGAAGGGGAACACTGAAGCTTTCTTT. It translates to CASSIGQKGNTEAFF.